A single sample is the source of the 22 T cell receptor beta chains below, sequenced in a study of CD8+ T cells in alopecia areata. Following RNA extraction, reverse transcription yielded cDNA that acted as the sequencing template. Generated by immunoSEQ multiplex PCR, the TCRdb table keeps only in-frame clones and is missing some. The data show 130,000 to 150,000 clones, roughly four fifths seen once. Regarding treatment: oral pan-JAK inhibitor, 5-10 mg twice daily. The sequencing here drew on CD8+ T cells sorted from blood, taken at week 4, from a patient treated with tofacitinib. These receptors originate from a human donor with alopecia areata.

The rearrangement uses TRBV7-9 and TRBJ2-1; D gene uncertain. Germline CDR1 reads SEHNR; CDR2 reads FQNEAQ (reference sequence). The CDR3 spans 13 residues. Trimming left V 4 bases short and J 10 bases short, with 14 bases between. DNA of the CDR3: TGTGCCAGCAGCTCCTCCATTACGCCGGAGCAGTTCTTC. Translating gives CASSSSITPEQFF. The full variable domain, completed using reference TRBV7-9 and TRBJ2-1, is DTGVSQNPRHKITKRGQNVTFRCDPISEHNRLYWYRQTLGQGPEFLTYFQNEAQLEKSRLLSDRFSAERPKGSFSTLEIQRTEQGDSAMYLCASSSSITPEQFFGPGTRLTVL.

The rearrangement joins TRBV29-1 to TRBJ2-5; D ambiguous. The CDR3 has 11 residues. V shed 8 bases and J shed 0 bases, with 7 bases lying between them. CDR1 is SQVTM, CDR2 ANQGSEA, per germline. CDR3 DNA: TGCAGCTCCCGGTACCAAGAGACCCAGTACTTC. Encoded protein: CSSRYQETQYF. Complete variable domain (other parts from reference TRBV29-1 and TRBJ2-5): SAVISQKPSRDICQRGTSLTIQCQVDSQVTMMFWYRQQPGQSLTLIATANQGSEATYESGFVIDKFPISRPNLTFSTLTVSNMSPEDSSIYLCSSRYQETQYFGPGTRLLVL.

This clone came up once. The J gene is TRBJ2-3, the V gene TRBV6-5, with unresolved D. Germline lookup yields CDR1 MNHEY and CDR2 SVGAGI. Trimming left V 5 bases short and J 6 bases short, with 9 bases between. This CDR3 is 12 amino acids long. The CDR3 protein is CASSLGQDTQYF. The DNA of the CDR3 is TGTGCCAGCAGTCTAGGTCAGGATACGCAGTATTTT.

The chain is built from TRBV4-1 and TRBJ2-7; possible D gene TRBD1, 6 bases. Germline-derived CDR1 and CDR2 are MGHRA and YSYEKL. Trimming stripped 6 bases from V and 4 bases from J, with 13 bases between. The CDR3 extends over 13 amino acids. The CDR3 protein is CASRPQGGYEQYF. CDR3 DNA sequence: TGCGCCAGCAGGCCCCAAGGGGGTTACGAGCAGTACTTC.

This clone was seen just once. This chain joins TRBV20-1 and TRBJ1-5; D gene unclear. The CDR3 has 8 residues. The germline V gene has CDR1 DFQATT and CDR2 SNEGSKA (reference sequence). V dropped 5 bases and J dropped 7 bases, with 0 bases sitting between them. The CDR3 DNA reads as TGCAGTGCTCAGCCCCAGCATTTT. This gives the protein CSAQPQHF.

This clone was detected only once. The chain recombines TRBV27 with TRBJ1-5, with D perhaps matching TRBD1 (6 bases). Trimming left V 6 bases short and J 1 base short, with 13 bases between. This CDR3 is built from 15 residues. CDR1 and CDR2 from the germline V gene are MNHEY and SMNVEV (reference sequence). CDR3 residues: CASRVLGGSNQPQHF. For the CDR3, the DNA is TGTGCCAGCAGGGTCCTTGGGGGCAGCAATCAGCCCCAGCATTTT.

This clone turned up a few times. The CDR3 loop reads CASSLRGYSYNEQFF. The CDR3 nucleotides read TGTGCCAGCAGCCTGCGGGGGTACTCCTACAATGAGCAGTTCTTC. This chain joins TRBV6-5 and TRBJ2-1, with TRBD2 matching 7 bases. Germline loops: CDR1 MNHEY, CDR2 SVGAGI. The CDR3 spans 15 residues. V was pared by 6 bases and J by 0 bases, with 5 bases of the junction left unmatched.

The CDR3 loop reads CASSSEGLHGDEQYF. CDR3 in DNA: TGCGCCAGCAGCTCAGAGGGTCTTCATGGAGACGAGCAGTACTTC. The V and J genes are TRBV5-1 and TRBJ2-7; tentative D call: TRBD2 (5 bases). Trimming stripped 3 bases from V and 5 bases from J, with 18 bases between. The CDR3 is 15 amino acids. From germline, CDR1 is SGHRS and CDR2 YFSETQ.

The J gene is TRBJ1-5, the V gene TRBV7-9; tentative D call: TRBD1 (6 bases). Per the germline V gene, CDR1 is SEHNR and CDR2 is FQNEAQ (reference sequence). V was cut by 5 bases and J by 6 bases, with 14 bases left in between. CDR3 length: 14 amino acids. The CDR3 loop reads CASSGVQGGQPQHF. The CDR3 DNA reads TGTGCCAGCAGCGGTGTACAGGGCGGTCAGCCCCAGCATTTT.

About this clone: The junction departs from germline at one end; a sequencing error may be responsible. The chain has TRBV7-7 and TRBJ2-7; the D gene could be TRBD1 or TRBD2 (5 bases each). The germline V gene encodes CDR1 SSHAT and CDR2 FNYEAQ (reference sequence). CDR3 length: 13 residues. The CDR3 sequence is CASSQEGSYEQYF. The DNA for the CDR3 is TGTGCTAGCAGCCAAGAGGGGTCCTACGAGCAGTACTTC. Together with reference TRBV7-7 and TRBJ2-7, the CDR3 gives the full variable domain: GAGVSQSPRYKVTKRGQDVTLRCDPISSHATLYWYQQALGQGPEFLTYFNYEAQPDKSGLPSDRFSAERPEGSISTLTIQRTEQRDSAMYRCASSQEGSYEQYFGPGTRLTVT.

J is TRBJ2-3 and V is TRBV4-1; no definite D call. The V end lost 2 bases, the J end lost 0 bases, and 9 bases lay between the germline ends. Germline values: CDR1 MGHRA, CDR2 YSYEKL. The CDR3 is 15 amino acids. The CDR3: CASSQFQTSTDTQYF. The CDR3 DNA reads as TGCGCCAGCAGCCAATTTCAGACTAGCACAGATACGCAGTATTTT.

The chain combines TRBV7-6 with TRBJ2-1; no definite D call. Trimming took 5 bases from V and 0 from J, leaving 11 bases between them. Per the germline V gene, CDR1 is SGHVS and CDR2 is FNYEAQ. The CDR3 has 15 residues. This CDR3 reads CASSPLRGSYNEQFF. CDR3 bases: TGTGCCAGCAGCCCTCTCCGTGGCTCCTACAATGAGCAGTTCTTC.

The chain carries TRBV7-9 and TRBJ2-1; D call uncertain. The germline V gene has CDR1 SEHNR and CDR2 FQNEAQ (reference sequence). The length of the CDR3 is 11 residues. Trimming removed 5 bases at V and 10 bases at J, with 9 bases between. The chain's CDR3 is CASSPGREQFF. The CDR3 DNA reads as TGTGCCAGCAGCCCCGGCCGGGAGCAGTTCTTC.

The chain links TRBV7-2 to TRBJ2-7, with 10 bases aligning to TRBD1. The length of the CDR3 is 15 residues. Losses at the gene ends were 1 base for V and 2 bases for J; bases not matched to a gene: 2. Germline CDR1 reads SGHTA; CDR2 reads FQGNSA. CDR3 sequence: CASSLGDRGTYEQYF. CDR3 bases: TGTGCCAGCAGCTTAGGGGACAGGGGTACCTACGAGCAGTACTTC. Full variable domain (rest looked up from reference TRBV7-2 and TRBJ2-7): GAGVSQSPSNKVTEKGKDVELRCDPISGHTALYWYRQSLGQGLEFLIYFQGNSAPDKSGLPSDRFSAERTGGSVSTLTIQRTQQEDSAVYLCASSLGDRGTYEQYFGPGTRLTVT.

The gene calls are TRBV7-9 and TRBJ2-3; D possibly corresponds to TRBD1 (7 bases). The CDR3 covers 15 residues. Germline V gives CDR1 SEHNR, CDR2 FQNEAQ (reference sequence). V was trimmed by 5 bases and J by 5 bases, leaving 17 bases between them. The CDR3: CASSLPEGALDTQYF. In nucleotides, the CDR3 is TGTGCCAGCAGCCTCCCGGAGGGGGCGTTAGATACGCAGTATTTT.

CDR3: CASTTGTYNEQFF. CDR3 sequence (DNA): TGTGCCAGCACGACAGGGACATACAATGAGCAGTTCTTC. The rearrangement joins TRBV2 to TRBJ2-1, with TRBD1 matching 7 bases. Germline V gives CDR1 SNHLY, CDR2 FYNNEI. With 7 bases clipped from V and 4 bases from J, the junction kept 4 bases outside the gene matches. CDR3 length equals 13 residues. Full variable domain (missing parts from reference TRBV2 and TRBJ2-1): EPEVTQTPSHQVTQMGQEVILRCVPISNHLYFYWYRQILGQKVEFLVSFYNNEISEKSEIFDDQFSVERPDGSNFTLKIRSTKLEDSAMYFCASTTGTYNEQFFGPGTRLTVL.

This clone appeared once. J is TRBJ2-5 and V is TRBV5-1; D assignment may be TRBD1 or TRBD2 (5 bases each). The J call may be faulty, since TRBJ2-7 better matches the DNA end. Germline CDR1 reads SGHRS; CDR2 reads YFSETQ. CDR3 length equals 15 residues. CDR3 nucleotides: TGCGCCAGCAGCCCCAGCCCGGGCCGAGGGGTCGAGCAGTACTTC. It yields the protein CASSPSPGRGVEQYF.

CDR3 sequence: CASSLERDTQYF. The CDR3 DNA reads TGTGCCAGCAGCTTAGAGAGAGATACGCAGTATTTT. This sequence joins TRBV7-2 and TRBJ2-3, with D uncertain. Trimming left V 1 base short and J 5 bases short, with 4 bases between. Germline CDR1 and CDR2: SGHTA and FQGNSA. The length of the CDR3 is 12 residues. The complete variable domain, with remaining parts taken from reference TRBV7-2 and TRBJ2-3, reads GAGVSQSPSNKVTEKGKDVELRCDPISGHTALYWYRQSLGQGLEFLIYFQGNSAPDKSGLPSDRFSAERTGGSVSTLTIQRTQQEDSAVYLCASSLERDTQYFGPGTRLTVL.

CDR3 DNA: TGCGCCAGCAGCCATTTGGACAGGGACTACGAGCAGTACTTC. This gives the protein CASSHLDRDYEQYF. The V and J genes are TRBV4-1 and TRBJ2-7; TRBD1 matches at 8 bases. V dropped 3 bases and J dropped 3; count of bases not matched to a gene: 4. The CDR3 contains 14 residues. Germline loops: CDR1 MGHRA, CDR2 YSYEKL.

The V call is TRBV5-1, the J call TRBJ2-1; D is unresolved. This CDR3 region has 12 residues. Trimming took off 4 bases at V and 5 bases at J, with 7 bases between the two ends. CDR1 is SGHRS and CDR2 is YFSETQ in the germline V gene. CDR3 in DNA: TGCGCCAGCAGCCTACTTAACAATGAGCAGTTCTTC. Translated: CASSLLNNEQFF.

CDR3 region: CASGLGQGGTEAFF. The CDR3 nucleotides read TGTGCTAGTGGTTTGGGACAGGGAGGCACTGAAGCTTTCTTT. This chain links TRBV12-5 with TRBJ1-1; the match to TRBD1 covers 7 bases. Germline lookup yields CDR1 LGHNT and CDR2 FRNRAP. This CDR3 is 14 amino acids long. V was pared by 1 base and J by 4 bases, with 3 bases of the junction left unmatched.

This chain joins TRBV6-1 and TRBJ1-5; D is uncertain. The CDR3 is 16 residues long. Germline-derived CDR1 and CDR2 are MNHNS and SASEGT. The germline V and J ends were trimmed by 2 bases and 0 bases, with 11 bases remaining between them. The CDR3 region is CASSEFLGNSNQPQHF. Here the CDR3 DNA reads TGTGCCAGCAGTGAATTTTTGGGGAATAGCAATCAGCCCCAGCATTTT.